The sequence of this T cell receptor beta chain was determined in a study of blood T cell repertoires in COVID-19. Turning to the study itself: PBMCs, B-cell-depleted T cells, or T cells provided the cDNA or gDNA that made up the material.

Self-reported history from a screening survey and questionnaire set each donor's cohort. Resolution of symptoms, clearance, or two negative PCRs was present in recovered Cohort 3 donors. This CDR3 contains 16 residues. J was trimmed by 4 bases and V by 5 bases; bases with no gene match: 13. The germline V gene has CDR1 MDHEN and CDR2 SYDVKM. Source study methods: By means of reference gene primer amplification, nucleated cell counts were estimated. The assay was immunoSEQ multiplex PCR, and TCRdb's table has in-frame clones only and misses some. The V and J calls and clone size are taken from that table; D and trimming were inferred from the DNA. The sample consists of around 240,000 clones, more than 75% of them appearing once.

Sequencing was performed on PBMCs or T cells enriched from blood (not recorded which). The chain joins TRBV28 to TRBJ2-5; 7 bases agree with TRBD2. This TCR derives from a woman in her forties or fifties who had recovered from COVID-19. CDR3 in amino acids: CASSPSGTTKTETQYF. CDR3 nucleotide sequence: TGTGCCAGCAGTCCATCTGGGACTACAAAAACAGAGACCCAGTACTTC.